Each of the 10 T cell receptor beta chains below was sequenced from the same sample in a study of response to subunit inactivated influenza vaccine. TCRdb used MiXCR to reprocess the RT-PCR reads, holding one entry per CDR3 protein. The sample lists 450,000 to 600,000 distinct CDR3 sequences; about 15% were seen once. This sample comprised CD4+ T cells sorted from PBMCs, obtained less than 30 months after vaccination. These receptors were taken from a man aged 45 to 70 who received an inactivated influenza vaccine.

This clonotype was picked up one time. V is TRBV6-1 and J is TRBJ1-6; 9 bases are shared with TRBD1. The CDR3 sequence is 17 residues long. The V gene end was trimmed by 6 bases and the J gene end by 10 bases; junction bases not matched to a gene: 16. Per germline, CDR1 MNHNS and CDR2 SASEGT. CDR3 sequence reads: CASRGIKTGGPRSPLHF. DNA of the CDR3: TGTGCCAGCAGAGGGATTAAGACAGGGGGACCGCGGTCACCCCTCCACTTT.

With regard to this clonotype: At one end the junction does not follow the germline gene, possibly because of a read error. The CDR3 sequence: CASSMYGTAGDHPQHF. The CDR3 DNA reads TGTGCCAGCAGCATGTACGGGACGGCTGGGGATCATCCCCAGCATTTT. The gene calls are TRBV7-2 and TRBJ1-5; D is possibly TRBD1 (5 bases). The CDR3 is made up of 16 amino acids. Germline V gives CDR1 SGHTA, CDR2 FQGNSA.

This clonotype came up many times. This chain uses TRBV12-3 or TRBV12-4 with TRBJ1-1; TRBD1 agrees at 8 bases. J lost 5 bases, V lost 6 bases, and 5 bases had no gene match. This CDR3 is built from 13 residues. CDR3 bases: TGTGCCAGCAGCAGGGGGCGGGGGACTGAAGCTTTCTTT. This sequence encodes CASSRGRGTEAFF.

This clonotype was counted between two and nine times. V gene TRBV10-1 combines with J gene TRBJ2-7; TRBD1 aligns across 10 bases. This CDR3 contains 15 residues. V lost 5 bases and J lost 5; bases outside the gene matches: 9. Germline V CDR1 and CDR2: WNHNN, SYGVQD (reference sequence). CDR3 protein: CASSTGRTGGNEQYF. CDR3 coding DNA: TGCGCCAGCAGTACTGGGAGGACAGGGGGAAACGAGCAGTACTTC.

In its sample, this clonotype was seen many times. This chain joins TRBV29-1 and TRBJ2-7; D uncertain. The V gene lost 6 bases and the J gene lost 1 base, with 16 bases spanning the gap. The CDR3 is made up of 14 amino acids. The germline gives CDR1 SQVTM, CDR2 ANQGSEA. The DNA of the CDR3 is TGCAGCGTACAAGTAGTGATTGGGTCCTACGAGCAGTACTTC. This codes for CSVQVVIGSYEQYF.

This clonotype has a handful of counts. The CDR3 DNA sequence: TGTGCCAGCAGCTACCGAGGACTAGCGGGAGGAGATACGCAGTATTTT. Protein sequence: CASSYRGLAGGDTQYF. The chain combines TRBV13 with TRBJ2-3, with 14 bases that match TRBD2. V was clipped by 4 bases and J by 5 bases; unmatched bases: 5. This CDR3 has 16 residues. Germline lookup yields CDR1 PRHDT and CDR2 FYEKMQ (reference sequence).

This clonotype was counted a few times. The chain couples TRBV5-1 to TRBJ2-7, with 10 bases matching TRBD1. The CDR3 length is 16 residues. CDR1 is SGHRS, CDR2 YFSETQ, per germline. Trimming took 3 bases from V and 9 from J; bases not matched to a gene: 15. The CDR3 here is CASSSDRGSRSSVQYF. As DNA, the CDR3 is TGCGCCAGCAGCTCGGACAGGGGGTCTCGGTCTTCTGTGCAGTACTTC.

A note on this clonotype: Sequence at one end of the junction differs from germline and may be a read error. V usage is TRBV5-5 and J usage is TRBJ1-5; 8 bases are a match to TRBD1. The CDR3 length is 15 residues. Germline CDR1 is SGHKS and CDR2 is YYEKEE (reference sequence). CDR3 sequence reads: CASSAGQVGDQPQHF. The CDR3 DNA sequence: TGTGCCAGCAGCGCGGGACAGGTAGGGGATCAACCCCAGCATTTT.

The rearrangement uses TRBV5-1 and TRBJ2-5; 14 nucleotides match TRBD2. The CDR3 runs 16 residues. Germline values: CDR1 SGHRS, CDR2 YFSETQ. The junction had 7 bases not matched to a gene; V was cut back by 4 bases and J by 5 bases. CDR3 region: CASSPWTSGGSETQYF. CDR3 bases: TGCGCCAGCAGCCCATGGACTAGCGGGGGGTCTGAGACCCAGTACTTC.

Many counts were recorded for this clonotype. The rearrangement joins TRBV20-1 to TRBJ2-1, with 15 bases aligning to TRBD2. Losses at the gene ends were 3 bases for V and 3 bases for J; bases not matched to a gene: 0. CDR1 is DFQATT and CDR2 is SNEGSKA in the germline V gene (reference sequence). The CDR3 is 15 residues long. The CDR3 protein is CSARGLAGGYNEQFF. CDR3 DNA sequence: TGCAGTGCTAGGGGACTAGCGGGAGGCTACAATGAGCAGTTCTTC.